This T cell receptor beta chain was retrieved from a study of blood T cell repertoires in COVID-19. Germline V gene data show CDR1 as SGHVS and CDR2 as FQNEAQ. V lost 3 bases and J lost 4, with 15 bases in between. The CDR3 loop spans 15 amino acids. Sequencing used immunoSEQ multiplex PCR; TCRdb keeps in-frame clones, though not all of them. The sample contains under 300,000 clones, around 86% of which appear only once. This chain uses TRBV7-8 with TRBJ2-5; D might be TRBD2 (5 bases). The sequence was obtained from an elderly man with acute or convalescent COVID-19. The specimen was peripheral blood. DNA of the CDR3: TGTGCCAGCAGCTTTCCCCCTAGCCGAGCAGAGACCCAGTACTTC. This encodes CASSFPPSRAETQYF.